Detailed here is one TCR beta chain. Its specificity is unknown. The time point: pre-sensitization, week 0. The treatment is: therapeutic diphenylcyclopropenone sensitization with weekly scalp DPC. Whole blood that had not been fractionated was the source of extracted total RNA. This sample was taken from a study of human T cells and chemical hapten exposure. Study-wide findings and caveats: Expanded TCRs created a significantly greater count of big CDR3 similarity clusters than controls did.

TCRdb reanalysed the RACE reads using MiXCR and keeps one entry per CDR3 protein. The sample consists of roughly 250,000 distinct CDR3 sequences, 7.5% to 10% of them appearing once. Trimming removed 5 bases at V and 2 bases at J, with 16 bases between. The germline V gene encodes CDR1 MDHEN and CDR2 SYDVKM. This CDR3 is built from 15 residues. V is TRBV28 and J is TRBJ2-7; D is uncertain. This TCR was sampled from a woman between 35 and 50 years old with alopecia areata. Some clones in this sample may be carry-over from other donors' samples. The sample in question was whole blood, obtained in connection with sensitization to the hapten diphenylcyclopropenone (DPC). CDR3 loop: CASSPPGIPPYEQYF. CDR3 bases: TGTGCCAGCAGTCCCCCCGGCATCCCCCCCTACGAGCAGTACTTC.